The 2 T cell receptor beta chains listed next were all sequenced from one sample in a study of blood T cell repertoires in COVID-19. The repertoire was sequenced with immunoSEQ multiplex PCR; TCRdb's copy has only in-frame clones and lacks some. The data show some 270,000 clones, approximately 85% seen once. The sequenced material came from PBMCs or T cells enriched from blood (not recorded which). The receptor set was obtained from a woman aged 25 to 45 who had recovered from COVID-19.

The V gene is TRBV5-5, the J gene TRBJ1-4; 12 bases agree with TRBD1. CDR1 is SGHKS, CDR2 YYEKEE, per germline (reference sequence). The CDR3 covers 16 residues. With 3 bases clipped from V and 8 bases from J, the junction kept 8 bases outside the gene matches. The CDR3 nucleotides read TGTGCCAGCAGCTCCGGGACAGGGGGCTTAAGGGAAAAACTGTTTTTT. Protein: CASSSGTGGLREKLFF.

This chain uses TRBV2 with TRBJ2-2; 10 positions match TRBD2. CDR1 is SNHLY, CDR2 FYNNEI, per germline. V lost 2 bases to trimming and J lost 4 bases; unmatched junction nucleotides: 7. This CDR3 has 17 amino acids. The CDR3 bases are TGTGCCAGCAGTGAAAATAGCGGGAGGTTCCGCACCGGGGAGCTGTTTTTT. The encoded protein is CASSENSGRFRTGELFF.